These T cell receptor beta chains were read from a single sample in a study of tumor-infiltrating lymphocytes in primary liver carcinoma. TCRdb redid the calling of the multiplex PCR reads with MiXCR, one entry per CDR3 protein. Here the sample spans 250,000 to 400,000 distinct CDR3 sequences, 60% to 80% being singletons. The sample comprised peripheral blood. Receptor source: a man in his forties with primary liver carcinoma and hepatitis B virus infection. Each CDR3 is given with its conserved first and last residue. The order of the fields is clone size, D gene, J gene, V gene, CDR3 DNA, CDR3 protein. The D gene is left open where the match is weak. Some rows mark clone size as missing; the rest say once, few, many or name a class of expanded clone.

clone size: -
D gene: -
J gene: TRBJ2-3
V gene: TRBV29-1
CDR3 DNA: TGCAACGCTGTCCCACAGGGAGTTACGCAGTATTTT
CDR3 protein: CNAVPQGVTQYF

clone size: many
D gene: TRBD1
J gene: TRBJ1-5
V gene: TRBV10-3
CDR3 DNA: TGTGCCATCAGCCGGGACAGGGAATCGGGGAATCAGCCCCAGCATTTT
CDR3 protein: CAISRDRESGNQPQHF

clone size: -
D gene: -
J gene: TRBJ1-4
V gene: TRBV6-5
CDR3 DNA: TGTGCCAGCAGTTACGAGAGGTCCCTCAATGAAAAAGTGTTTTTT
CDR3 protein: CASSYERSLNEKVFF

clone size: many
D gene: -
J gene: TRBJ2-2
V gene: TRBV11-2
CDR3 DNA: TGTGCCAGCAGCTTAATGTGGCAGGCGAGCGGGGAGCTGTTTTTT
CDR3 protein: CASSLMWQASGELFF

clone size: many
D gene: TRBD2
J gene: TRBJ2-1
V gene: TRBV6-6
CDR3 DNA: TGTGCCAGCAGTTACTCGAAAGTAGGTAGCGGGAGCAATGAGCAGTTCTTC
CDR3 protein: CASSYSKVGSGSNEQFF

clone size: many
D gene: TRBD1
J gene: TRBJ2-7
V gene: TRBV11-2
CDR3 DNA: TGTGCCAGCAGGCGGCGCGGGACAGGGAATAACGAGCAGTACTTC
CDR3 protein: CASRRRGTGNNEQYF

clone size: -
D gene: TRBD1
J gene: TRBJ1-5
V gene: TRBV7-8
CDR3 DNA: TGTGCCTGCTGCTTCGGGACAGTCTATCAGCCCCAGCATTTT
CDR3 protein: CACCFGTVYQPQHF

clone size: -
D gene: -
J gene: TRBJ2-5
V gene: TRBV6-2/TRBV6-3
CDR3 DNA: TGTGCCAGCAGTAGAGGAGGAGCGGAGAATTTC
CDR3 protein: CASSRGGAENF

clone size: -
D gene: TRBD2
J gene: TRBJ2-5
V gene: TRBV11-1
CDR3 DNA: TGTGCCAGGAGCGTGCGGGAGGGCCGTGAGACCCAGTACTTC
CDR3 protein: CARSVREGRETQYF

clone size: -
D gene: TRBD2
J gene: TRBJ2-1
V gene: TRBV5-1
CDR3 DNA: TGCGCTAGCAGCGTTACCGGGACTAGCAGCGGGAATGAGCAGTTCTTC
CDR3 protein: CASSVTGTSSGNEQFF

clone size: few
D gene: -
J gene: TRBJ2-2
V gene: TRBV28
CDR3 DNA: TGTGCCAGCAGCCAATTCGCGGGTGTTACCGGGGAGCTGTTTTTT
CDR3 protein: CASSQFAGVTGELFF

clone size: -
D gene: -
J gene: TRBJ1-1
V gene: TRBV14
CDR3 DNA: TGTGCCATCAGCCAAGGTTTGATGAACACTGAAGCTTTCTTT
CDR3 protein: CAISQGLMNTEAFF

clone size: -
D gene: -
J gene: TRBJ2-7
V gene: TRBV5-5
CDR3 DNA: TGTGCCAGCAGCTCGGCCTCTGTCGTGGGCGAGCAGTACTTC
CDR3 protein: CASSSASVVGEQYF

clone size: -
D gene: TRBD1
J gene: TRBJ2-7
V gene: TRBV10-3
CDR3 DNA: TGTCCCATCAGGGGTCCGGGACAGGGATTCTACGAGCAGTACTTC
CDR3 protein: CPIRGPGQGFYEQYF

clone size: -
D gene: -
J gene: TRBJ2-5
V gene: TRBV29-1
CDR3 DNA: TGCAGCGTCATACAGGGGACGGGAGAGACCCAGTATTTC
CDR3 protein: CSVIQGTGETQYF

clone size: -
D gene: -
J gene: TRBJ2-7
V gene: TRBV12-3/TRBV12-4
CDR3 DNA: TGTGCCAGCAGTGCCTCTAACGGGTGGTCGGCGGACGAGCAGTACTTC
CDR3 protein: CASSASNGWSADEQYF

clone size: -
D gene: TRBD1
J gene: TRBJ2-3
V gene: TRBV5-4
CDR3 DNA: TGTGCCAGCAGCGACAGGGGCACAGATACGCACTATTTT
CDR3 protein: CASSDRGTDTHYF

clone size: -
D gene: -
J gene: TRBJ2-5
V gene: TRBV28
CDR3 DNA: TGTGCCAGCGGTGGGCCAGGGAGGGAGACCCAGTACTTC
CDR3 protein: CASGGPGRETQYF

clone size: many
D gene: -
J gene: TRBJ2-3
V gene: TRBV6-1
CDR3 DNA: TGTGCCAGCAGTGAACAAGGACCCAAGGATACGCAGTATTTT
CDR3 protein: CASSEQGPKDTQYF

clone size: -
D gene: -
J gene: TRBJ1-5
V gene: TRBV6-2/TRBV6-3
CDR3 DNA: TGTGCCAGCAGCTCCAGACCGGGCAATCAGCCCCAGCATTTC
CDR3 protein: CASSSRPGNQPQHF

clone size: -
D gene: -
J gene: TRBJ2-7
V gene: TRBV5-1
CDR3 DNA: TGCGCCAGCAGCCGGGACTTAAATCGTGGCGAGCAGTACTTC
CDR3 protein: CASSRDLNRGEQYF

clone size: -
D gene: -
J gene: TRBJ1-1
V gene: TRBV5-5
CDR3 DNA: TGTGCCAGCGGCTTGTTACCGGGCGAGAACACTGAAGCTTTTTTT
CDR3 protein: CASGLLPGENTEAFF

clone size: -
D gene: TRBD1
J gene: TRBJ2-1
V gene: TRBV11-2
CDR3 DNA: TGTGCCAGCAGCCTCCGAGGACAGGAACGCAATGAGCAGTTCTTC
CDR3 protein: CASSLRGQERNEQFF

clone size: medium-sized
D gene: -
J gene: TRBJ2-2
V gene: TRBV6-1
CDR3 DNA: TGTGCCAGCAGTGAAGTCCCCACTAGCTTACCCGGGGAGCTGTTTTTT
CDR3 protein: CASSEVPTSLPGELFF

clone size: -
D gene: TRBD1
J gene: TRBJ2-7
V gene: TRBV28
CDR3 DNA: TGTGCCAGCAGTACGGCCACGACAGGGTCCTACGAGCAGTACTTC
CDR3 protein: CASSTATTGSYEQYF

clone size: -
D gene: -
J gene: TRBJ1-4
V gene: TRBV6-1
CDR3 DNA: TGTGTCAGCATTCCTCGGAGGGGAACAATGGATGAAAAACTGTTTTTT
CDR3 protein: CVSIPRRGTMDEKLFF

clone size: many
D gene: -
J gene: TRBJ1-2
V gene: TRBV29-1
CDR3 DNA: TGCAGCGTTGCGGATATTCAGGGCTACACCTTC
CDR3 protein: CSVADIQGYTF

clone size: -
D gene: TRBD1
J gene: TRBJ1-4
V gene: TRBV29-1
CDR3 DNA: TGCAGCGTTGAAGATGGGACAGGGGTTGTTAATGAAAAACTGCTTTTT
CDR3 protein: CSVEDGTGVVNEKLLF

clone size: -
D gene: -
J gene: TRBJ2-3
V gene: TRBV11-2
CDR3 DNA: TGTGCCAGCAGCTTCTCGATACCAGATACGCAGTATTTT
CDR3 protein: CASSFSIPDTQYF

clone size: many
D gene: -
J gene: TRBJ2-7
V gene: TRBV6-6
CDR3 DNA: TGTGCCAGCAGCAACATGGACGAGCAGTACTTC
CDR3 protein: CASSNMDEQYF

clone size: -
D gene: -
J gene: TRBJ1-2
V gene: TRBV24-1
CDR3 DNA: TGTGCCACTCTGAGCCTAGGCTATGGCTACACCTTC
CDR3 protein: CATLSLGYGYTF

clone size: many
D gene: -
J gene: TRBJ2-5
V gene: TRBV12-3/TRBV12-4
CDR3 DNA: TGTGCCAGCAGTTTTGGGACCGTTCCTCAAGAGACCCAGTACTTC
CDR3 protein: CASSFGTVPQETQYF

clone size: few
D gene: -
J gene: TRBJ1-1
V gene: TRBV30
CDR3 DNA: TGTGCCTGGAGTGAGACGGCCGTGGAAGCTTTCTTT
CDR3 protein: CAWSETAVEAFF

clone size: -
D gene: TRBD1
J gene: TRBJ1-4
V gene: TRBV7-8
CDR3 DNA: TGTGCCAGCAGCCATGGGACAGGGACTAATGAAAAACTGTTTTTT
CDR3 protein: CASSHGTGTNEKLFF

clone size: many
D gene: -
J gene: TRBJ2-1
V gene: TRBV29-1
CDR3 DNA: TGCAGCGTTGAGAGGTCCTCCTACAATGAGCAGTTCTTC
CDR3 protein: CSVERSSYNEQFF

clone size: few
D gene: TRBD2
J gene: TRBJ2-7
V gene: TRBV6-2/TRBV6-3
CDR3 DNA: TGTGCCAGCAGTTATCCGGGACTAGCGGGCCGCTCCTACGAGCAGTACTTC
CDR3 protein: CASSYPGLAGRSYEQYF

clone size: many
D gene: -
J gene: TRBJ1-4
V gene: TRBV29-1
CDR3 DNA: TGCAGCGTTGAAGTGGGAGCAAGGGAACCATTGTTTTTT
CDR3 protein: CSVEVGAREPLFF

clone size: -
D gene: -
J gene: TRBJ2-7
V gene: TRBV6-1
CDR3 DNA: TGTGCCAGCAGTGAAGCGAGGAGGGGACCGCACTCCTACGAGCAGTGCTTC
CDR3 protein: CASSEARRGPHSYEQCF

clone size: many
D gene: TRBD2
J gene: TRBJ2-1
V gene: TRBV6-1
CDR3 DNA: TGTGCCAGCAGTGAAGGAGTTAGCGGGATCTACAATGAGCAATTCTTC
CDR3 protein: CASSEGVSGIYNEQFF

clone size: many
D gene: -
J gene: TRBJ2-1
V gene: TRBV12-3/TRBV12-4
CDR3 DNA: TGTGCCAGCAGTTCTGTGGGGATCTCCTACAATGAGCAGTTCTTC
CDR3 protein: CASSSVGISYNEQFF

clone size: -
D gene: TRBD2
J gene: TRBJ2-7
V gene: TRBV11-3
CDR3 DNA: TGTGCCAGCGGCTTAGCGGGGGCTGGGGACGAGCAGTACTTC
CDR3 protein: CASGLAGAGDEQYF

clone size: -
D gene: -
J gene: TRBJ2-1
V gene: TRBV20-1
CDR3 DNA: TGCAGTGCTCTAGCAAGTTCCAACAATGAGCAGTTCTTC
CDR3 protein: CSALASSNNEQFF

clone size: many
D gene: TRBD1
J gene: TRBJ1-4
V gene: TRBV4-1
CDR3 DNA: TGCGCCAGCAAGGACAGGGGAGGTGAAAAACTGTTTTTT
CDR3 protein: CASKDRGGEKLFF

clone size: few
D gene: -
J gene: TRBJ2-7
V gene: TRBV10-3
CDR3 DNA: TGTGCCATCAGCAGGCCAGCGCCCTACGAGCAGTACTTC
CDR3 protein: CAISRPAPYEQYF

clone size: few
D gene: -
J gene: TRBJ1-3
V gene: TRBV5-5
CDR3 DNA: TGTGCCAGCAGCTTGACCCCGACCAGCAGCTCTGGAAACACCATATATTTT
CDR3 protein: CASSLTPTSSSGNTIYF

clone size: -
D gene: TRBD2
J gene: TRBJ2-5
V gene: TRBV11-2
CDR3 DNA: TGTGCCAGCAGCTCCGGGACTAGCGGGGGATACGGGGAGACCCAGTATTTC
CDR3 protein: CASSSGTSGGYGETQYF

clone size: -
D gene: -
J gene: TRBJ1-2
V gene: TRBV11-2
CDR3 DNA: -
CDR3 protein: CASSFAGGAYPFGYIF

clone size: -
D gene: -
J gene: TRBJ2-7
V gene: TRBV5-1
CDR3 DNA: TGCGCCAGCAGCTTATCAGGGGTCCACGAGCAGTACTTC
CDR3 protein: CASSLSGVHEQYF

clone size: -
D gene: -
J gene: TRBJ1-5
V gene: TRBV28
CDR3 DNA: TGTGCCAGCAGTTTTCTTTTGGGAAGCAATCAGCCCCAGCATTTT
CDR3 protein: CASSFLLGSNQPQHF

clone size: -
D gene: -
J gene: TRBJ2-1
V gene: TRBV7-9
CDR3 DNA: TGTGCCAGCAGCTTAGCCTCGGGCGGGGCCTATAATGAGCAGTTCTTC
CDR3 protein: CASSLASGGAYNEQFF

clone size: few
D gene: -
J gene: TRBJ1-1
V gene: TRBV6-1
CDR3 DNA: TGTGCCAGCAGTGAAGCGACTAGCCCTAGGGAAGCTTTCTTT
CDR3 protein: CASSEATSPREAFF

clone size: many
D gene: -
J gene: TRBJ1-4
V gene: TRBV11-2
CDR3 DNA: TGTGCCAGCAGCTTAGATGAAAAACTGTTTTTT
CDR3 protein: CASSLDEKLFF

clone size: few
D gene: TRBD2
J gene: TRBJ2-1
V gene: TRBV7-9
CDR3 DNA: TGTGCCAGCAGCTTATCGCTAGCGGGAGTTGAGCAGTTCTTC
CDR3 protein: CASSLSLAGVEQFF

clone size: -
D gene: -
J gene: TRBJ2-1
V gene: TRBV6-5
CDR3 DNA: TGTGCCAGCCGGGATGTGATAGCTTACAATGAGCAGTTCTTC
CDR3 protein: CASRDVIAYNEQFF